This TCR beta chain was obtained from a study of CD8 T cells in Susac syndrome (dated by TCRdb to about 2019). Broadly, across the study: The study used repertoire sequencing to test whether antigen drove CD8+ T cell activation and differentiation in Susac syndrome. The study compared CD8+ T cell repertoire clonality among roughly 12 healthy donors, around 14 Susac syndrome patients and some 16 multiple sclerosis patients.

Paper-wide results and their limitations: The TCR sequencing and HLA analysis was acknowledged to have included a relatively small number of individuals.

For this clonotype: It has no known antigen specificity. It has no much larger one-base neighbor in the sample; base qualities were not kept.

RNA was extracted using the RNeasy kit, and 0.5 to 1 microgram was reverse transcribed with random hexamers. TCR beta CDR3 regions were amplified with the immunoSEQ multiplex PCR assay covering 54 Vbeta and 13 Jbeta segments. To correct PCR amplification bias, a synthetic template baseline was used for both primer optimization and computational correction. The original methods were these. Reads were annotated to V, D and J genes according to IMGT and were analyzed with immunoSEQ Analyzer, with only productive sequences retained. To calculate clonality, Shannon entropy was normalized by log2 of the number of productive unique sequences and then subtracted from one. Public and private clones were assessed among the 100 most prevalent clones of each patient and control. A clone was defined as Susac-specific if it was absent from the healthy and MS cohorts, from 1052 published viral clones and from other ImmuneACCESS disease sequences. TCRdb reprocessed the public reads (quality trimming at Q25 with fastp, clone calling with MiXCR) and kept in-frame beta chains. Each record represents a unique CDR3 protein, reported with the most common genes and DNA among its rows. The V and J calls were determined by TCRdb, not by the authors. The sample yields about 430,000 distinct CDR3 sequences; around 85% were counted once. The ten top clones hold about 0.12% of the sample.

High-throughput TCR beta sequencing profiled peripheral blood CD8+ and CD4+ T cells from healthy donors, Susac syndrome patients and multiple sclerosis patients. Multiple sclerosis controls were treatment-naive patients with stable or active relapsing-remitting disease fulfilling revised McDonald criteria. Bulk CD8+ and CD4+ T cells were purified magnetically by negative isolation, whereas CD8+ TEMRA cells were enriched by FACS. Blood was collected in EDTA tubes and processed within 24 hours, with PBMCs isolated through density gradient centrifugation. PBMCs intended for TCR sequencing were cryopreserved in liquid nitrogen and were subsequently thawed in a 37 degrees C water bath. Purity of sorted or isolated CD4+, CD8+ and CD8+ TEMRA cells was at least 90%. V is cut back by 5 bases and J by 5 bases, with 7 bases in the junction unmatched. Spanning cysteine to phenylalanine, the CDR3 consists of 15 amino acids. Only the CDR3 DNA stays, 45 bases, in frame from base 1. From a lookup of the germline V gene (reference sequence), CDR1 and CDR2 are LGHDT and YNNKEL.

Recombination connected TRBV3-1 to TRBJ2-1; 9 bases in the middle match TRBD2. Sequencing was performed on CD8+ T cells from PBMCs. This sequence originates from a human donor with multiple sclerosis. The CDR3 reads CASSSGLALNNEQFF. The DNA reads TGTGCCAGCAGCTCGGGACTAGCCTTAAACAATGAGCAGTTCTTC.